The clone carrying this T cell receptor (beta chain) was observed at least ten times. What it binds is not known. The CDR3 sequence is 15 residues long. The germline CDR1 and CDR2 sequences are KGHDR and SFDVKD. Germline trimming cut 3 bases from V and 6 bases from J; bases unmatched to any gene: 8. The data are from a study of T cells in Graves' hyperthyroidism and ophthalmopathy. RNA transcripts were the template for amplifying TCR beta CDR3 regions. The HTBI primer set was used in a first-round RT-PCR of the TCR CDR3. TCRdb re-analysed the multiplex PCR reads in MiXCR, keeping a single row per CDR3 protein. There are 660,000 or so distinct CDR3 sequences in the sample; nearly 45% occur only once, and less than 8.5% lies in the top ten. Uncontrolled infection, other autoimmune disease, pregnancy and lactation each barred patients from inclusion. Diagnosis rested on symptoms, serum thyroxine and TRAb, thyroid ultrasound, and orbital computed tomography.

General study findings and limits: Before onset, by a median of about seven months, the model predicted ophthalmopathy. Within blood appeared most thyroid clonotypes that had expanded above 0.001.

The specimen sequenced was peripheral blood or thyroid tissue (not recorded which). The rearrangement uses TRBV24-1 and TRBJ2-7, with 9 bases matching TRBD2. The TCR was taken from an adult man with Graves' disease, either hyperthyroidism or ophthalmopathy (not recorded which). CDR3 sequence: CATSDARREGREQYF. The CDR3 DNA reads TGTGCCACCAGTGATGCGCGGCGGGAGGGCCGCGAGCAGTACTTC.